This is a list of T cell receptor beta chains from one sample in a study of OX40 agonist ivuxolimab in advanced cancers. Measured with immunoSEQ multiplex PCR; TCRdb has only the in-frame clones, and not every one. Here the sample spans over 65,000 clones, around 92% being singletons. Specimen: CD4+ or CD8+ T cells sorted from blood, collected in a trial of the OX40 agonist ivuxolimab. Source of these receptors: an adult with an advanced solid tumor such as melanoma, head and neck, liver or kidney cancer. The CDR3 runs from the conserved cysteine through the conserved F or W. Each record gives: V gene, J gene, clone size, D gene, CDR3 DNA, CDR3 protein. A D gene is named only where the DNA matches it firmly. Clone size is given for some rows only: seen once, a few or many times, or a class if the clone is expanded.

v_call: TRBV2
j_call: TRBJ2-1
clone_size: -
d_call: -
cdr3_nt: TGTGCCAGCTACTCCGGGACGGTTAGCTCCTACAATGAGCAGTTCTTC
cdr3_aa: CASYSGTVSSYNEQFF

v_call: TRBV7-8
j_call: TRBJ1-6
clone_size: -
d_call: -
cdr3_nt: TGTGCCAGCAGCTCGACGCCGGCAGATTCACCCCTCCACTTT
cdr3_aa: CASSSTPADSPLHF

v_call: TRBV9
j_call: TRBJ2-3
clone_size: -
d_call: -
cdr3_nt: TGTGCCAGCAGCTCCTTAGGTACGCAGTATTTT
cdr3_aa: CASSSLGTQYF

v_call: TRBV19
j_call: TRBJ1-5
clone_size: -
d_call: -
cdr3_nt: TGTGCCAGTAAAGGGGGTGGATGGCAGCCCCAGCATTTT
cdr3_aa: CASKGGGWQPQHF

v_call: TRBV7-6
j_call: TRBJ2-1
clone_size: -
d_call: -
cdr3_nt: TGTGCCAGCAGCTTACTCGCCCTAGCCGGTTACAATGAGCAGTTCTTC
cdr3_aa: CASSLLALAGYNEQFF

v_call: TRBV10-3
j_call: TRBJ1-2
clone_size: -
d_call: -
cdr3_nt: TGTGCCATCAGTGAGTCCGAGAACCACTATGGCTACACCTTC
cdr3_aa: CAISESENHYGYTF

v_call: TRBV25-1
j_call: TRBJ1-1
clone_size: -
d_call: -
cdr3_nt: TGTGCCAGCCGAGGGGATGGAGCTTTCTTT
cdr3_aa: CASRGDGAFF

v_call: TRBV2
j_call: TRBJ2-3
clone_size: -
d_call: -
cdr3_nt: TGTGCCACCCAGGGGGCGGGGGGACGAGATACGCAGTATTTT
cdr3_aa: CATQGAGGRDTQYF

v_call: TRBV4-1
j_call: TRBJ2-5
clone_size: -
d_call: TRBD2
cdr3_nt: TGCGCCAGCAGACTAACTAGCGGGGGGGCCTGGGAGACCCAGTACTTC
cdr3_aa: CASRLTSGGAWETQYF

v_call: TRBV5-6
j_call: TRBJ2-1
clone_size: -
d_call: -
cdr3_nt: TGTGCCAGCAGCCCGGTCGGGTTGGGGTACAATGAGCAGTTCTTC
cdr3_aa: CASSPVGLGYNEQFF

v_call: TRBV11-2
j_call: TRBJ1-2
clone_size: -
d_call: -
cdr3_nt: TGTGCCAGCAGCTTACGAAGCAGGACAGATGGCTACACCTTC
cdr3_aa: CASSLRSRTDGYTF

v_call: TRBV27
j_call: TRBJ2-1
clone_size: -
d_call: -
cdr3_nt: TGTGCCAGCAGTCCACCGGACTACCTCTCCTACAATGAGCAGTTCTTC
cdr3_aa: CASSPPDYLSYNEQFF

v_call: TRBV11-2
j_call: TRBJ1-4
clone_size: -
d_call: -
cdr3_nt: TGTGCCAGCTCGGACGGTAATGAAAAACTGTTTTTT
cdr3_aa: CASSDGNEKLFF

v_call: TRBV4-1
j_call: TRBJ2-1
clone_size: -
d_call: TRBD2
cdr3_nt: TGCGCCAGCGGTAGGGCGGGGGGGCTTAACAATGAGCAGTTCTTC
cdr3_aa: CASGRAGGLNNEQFF

v_call: TRBV6-5
j_call: TRBJ2-3
clone_size: -
d_call: -
cdr3_nt: TGTGCCAGCAGCCACGGAGATACGCAGTATTTT
cdr3_aa: CASSHGDTQYF

v_call: TRBV5-1
j_call: TRBJ2-7
clone_size: -
d_call: -
cdr3_nt: TGCGCCAGCAGCTTGTTTGACGCGACCTCCTACGAGCAGTACTTC
cdr3_aa: CASSLFDATSYEQYF

v_call: TRBV4-3
j_call: TRBJ2-7
clone_size: -
d_call: -
cdr3_nt: TGCGCCAGCAGCCAAGGGACCTCCTACGAGCAGTACTTC
cdr3_aa: CASSQGTSYEQYF

v_call: TRBV10-2
j_call: TRBJ2-3
clone_size: -
d_call: TRBD1
cdr3_nt: TGCGCCAGCAGCGATGGACAGGGACGCACAGATACGCAGTATTTT
cdr3_aa: CASSDGQGRTDTQYF

v_call: TRBV6-5
j_call: TRBJ1-1
clone_size: -
d_call: -
cdr3_nt: TGTGCCAGCAGTTACTCTGAAGGGGGGACTGAAGCTTTCTTT
cdr3_aa: CASSYSEGGTEAFF

v_call: TRBV5-6
j_call: TRBJ1-3
clone_size: -
d_call: -
cdr3_nt: TGTGCCAGCAGCTTGGGATCCGGGGGTTATGGAAACACCATATATTTT
cdr3_aa: CASSLGSGGYGNTIYF

v_call: TRBV7-1
j_call: TRBJ2-7
clone_size: -
d_call: TRBD2
cdr3_nt: TGTGCCAGCAGCCCCAGTTCGGGGGGATCTACCTCCTACGAGCAGTACTTC
cdr3_aa: CASSPSSGGSTSYEQYF

v_call: TRBV6-6
j_call: TRBJ1-6
clone_size: -
d_call: -
cdr3_nt: TGTGCCAGCACCCAGATCGGGGAGGGCGGCTCACCCCTCCACTTT
cdr3_aa: CASTQIGEGGSPLHF

v_call: TRBV27
j_call: TRBJ1-2
clone_size: -
d_call: -
cdr3_nt: TGTGCCAGCAGTCCTAGGGGGAACTATGGCTACACCTTC
cdr3_aa: CASSPRGNYGYTF

v_call: TRBV2
j_call: TRBJ2-3
clone_size: few
d_call: -
cdr3_nt: TGTGCCAGCGGGAGTACGCCCTCCAGTGGAGATACGCAGTATTTT
cdr3_aa: CASGSTPSSGDTQYF

v_call: TRBV6-5
j_call: TRBJ1-1
clone_size: -
d_call: -
cdr3_nt: TGTGCCAGCAGTTACTCTGGTGGGGCTGAAGCTTTCTTT
cdr3_aa: CASSYSGGAEAFF

v_call: TRBV7-9
j_call: TRBJ1-3
clone_size: -
d_call: -
cdr3_nt: TGTGCCAGCAGCTTAGGTTTAGTTGGAAACACCATATATTTT
cdr3_aa: CASSLGLVGNTIYF

v_call: TRBV11-2
j_call: TRBJ1-1
clone_size: once
d_call: TRBD1
cdr3_nt: TGTGCCAGCAGCTTAGATGGAGGGCAGGGGGAGTGGGACACTGAAGCTTTCTTT
cdr3_aa: CASSLDGGQGEWDTEAFF